The sequence of this TCR beta chain was determined in a study of T cells after yellow fever vaccination. Study summary: SMART-Seq v4 Ultra Low Input prepared the low-cell-number fractions.

As concerns this clonotype: Its antigen is unknown.

Whole-study findings and limits: After the booster, 96% of CD4 and roughly nine tenths of CD8 primary-response clones were re-detected. Researchers report a weaker secondary response that nonetheless peaked faster, day 5 versus 15.

Germline V gene data show CDR1 as MNHNS and CDR2 as SASEGT. CDR3 length: 15 residues. Trimming took 6 bases from V and 3 from J; bases not matched to a gene: 8. Template switching with 5'RACE generated the TCR cDNA and added a universal primer site and UMIs. From the 5' RACE reads, TCRdb called clonotypes with MiXCR, one entry per CDR3 protein. The sample lists under 550,000 distinct CDR3 sequences, roughly a fifth seen once, with about 17% in the top ten. This specimen consisted of PBMCs, obtained less than 25 days after the first yellow fever vaccination. This sequence joins TRBV6-1 and TRBJ1-2; TRBD1 matches 9 bases. This clonotype was obtained from a man between 18 and 29 years old who received the YFV17D yellow fever vaccine. This CDR3 is CASRPGQGGDYGYTF. CDR3 coding DNA: TGTGCCAGCAGGCCGGGACAGGGTGGGGACTATGGCTACACCTTC.